The 26 T cell receptor beta chains in this list originate from one sample, sequenced in a study of shared clonotypes between healthy human individuals. The data were produced by immunoSEQ multiplex PCR, yet TCRdb's version contains in-frame clones alone and is incomplete. Counted here are roughly 410,000 clones, 90% to 98% occurring once; the ten biggest clones make up approximately 0.3%. Sample: memory CD8+ T cells sorted from blood. The subset: CD45RO+ cells pooled with CCR7-negative TemRA cells. These receptors came from a man aged 30 to 45 in good health.

The chain employs TRBV5-6 and TRBJ1-4, with TRBD1 as a possible D gene (5 bases). V was clipped by 5 bases and J by 7 bases, with 12 bases between them. This CDR3 region has 13 residues. Per germline, CDR1 SGHDT and CDR2 YYEEEE. CDR3 DNA: TGTGCCAGCAGGACGGGACCCGGTGAAAAACTGTTTTTT. This translates into CASRTGPGEKLFF.

J is TRBJ2-2 and V is TRBV5-5; possibly TRBD2 for D (6 bases). Germline loops: CDR1 SGHKS, CDR2 YYEKEE (reference sequence). There are 16 residues in the CDR3. The ends were cut back, 4 bases at V and 0 bases at J, with 13 bases in the middle. CDR3 coding DNA: TGTGCCAGCAGCGGGGGACTTCTTACGAACACCGGGGAGCTGTTTTTT. Translating it yields CASSGGLLTNTGELFF.

The genes are TRBV28 and TRBJ2-7; 10 nucleotides agree with TRBD1. This CDR3 comprises 18 residues. V lost 6 bases and J lost 1; bases outside the gene matches: 15. In germline, CDR1 is MDHEN, CDR2 SYDVKM. Here the CDR3 reads CASSTGTGAPSASYEQYF. Here the CDR3 DNA reads TGTGCCAGCAGCACCGGGACAGGGGCTCCTTCCGCTTCCTACGAGCAGTACTTC.

V and J are TRBV30 and TRBJ1-6; D perhaps matches TRBD1 (5 bases). The CDR3 loop spans 15 amino acids. V lost 0 bases to trimming and J lost 7 bases, with 13 bases between them. Per the germline V gene, CDR1 is GTSNPN and CDR2 is SVGIG (reference sequence). CDR3 nucleotide sequence: TGTGCCTGGAGTGTACTGGCAGGGAGGAATTCACCCCTCCACTTT. It is translated as CAWSVLAGRNSPLHF.

A note on this clone: The same CDR3 can be traced to other DNA sequences in this sample. V and J are TRBV7-9 and TRBJ2-3; D is unresolved. Germline values: CDR1 SEHNR, CDR2 FQNEAQ (reference sequence). The CDR3 is made up of 14 amino acids. Trimming took off 0 bases at V and 1 base at J, with 5 bases between the two ends. In nucleotides, the CDR3 is TGTGCCAGCAGCTTAGCGGGCGGCACAGATACGCAGTATTTT. It yields the protein CASSLAGGTDTQYF. The full variable domain, its missing parts supplied by reference TRBV7-9 and TRBJ2-3, is DTGVSQNPRHKITKRGQNVTFRCDPISEHNRLYWYRQTLGQGPEFLTYFQNEAQLEKSRLLSDRFSAERPKGSFSTLEIQRTEQGDSAMYLCASSLAGGTDTQYFGPGTRLTVL.

J is TRBJ2-1 and V is TRBV19, with TRBD2 identical over 7 bases. This CDR3 contains 18 residues. Germline CDR1 reads LNHDA; CDR2 reads SQIVND (reference sequence). Unmatched junction bases numbered 18, after V lost 4 bases and J lost 6 bases. CDR3 nucleotide sequence: TGTGCCAGTAGTAGAGGGGCCTTGGGACTAAGGAGGAGCAATGAGCAGTTCTTC. Its translation: CASSRGALGLRRSNEQFF.

CDR3 sequence (DNA): TGTGCCAGCAGCTTAGGGACAGGGTACGAGCAGTACTTC. This encodes CASSLGTGYEQYF. The V and J genes are TRBV7-9 and TRBJ2-7; 8 bases agree with TRBD1. CDR3 length equals 13 residues. The germline CDR1 and CDR2 sequences are SEHNR and FQNEAQ (reference sequence). J lost 4 bases, V lost 1 base, and 0 bases had no gene match.

The rearrangement uses TRBV20-1 and TRBJ2-5; no definite D call. Germline lookup yields CDR1 DFQATT and CDR2 SNEGSKA (reference sequence). The germline V and J ends were trimmed by 7 bases and 1 base, with 7 bases remaining between them. This CDR3 spans 11 amino acids. This CDR3 reads CSGGTQETQYF. CDR3 in DNA: TGCAGTGGCGGCACCCAAGAGACCCAGTACTTC.

CDR3 DNA sequence: TGTGCCAGCAGCTTTGGAGGAGCAGGAGGGACAGGAAACACCATATATTTT. This translates into CASSFGGAGGTGNTIYF. This chain links TRBV7-9 with TRBJ1-3; TRBD1 might be the D (6 bases). The CDR3 extends over 17 amino acids. V gave up 3 bases and J gave up 4 bases, with 19 bases separating them. CDR1 and CDR2 (germline): SEHNR, FQNEAQ (reference sequence).

This clone was detected only once. CDR3 DNA sequence: TGTGCCAGCCGCACACCCCGGGACATCTACTCACCCCTCCACTTT. It codes for CASRTPRDIYSPLHF. The chain carries TRBV2 and TRBJ1-6, with a possible D match to TRBD1 (6 bases). V was cut by 8 bases and J by 10 bases, with 21 bases left in between. Looked up from germline, CDR1 is SNHLY and CDR2 is FYNNEI. The CDR3 runs to 15 residues.

V gene TRBV15 combines with J gene TRBJ1-1; D is perhaps TRBD1 (5 bases). Per the germline V gene, CDR1 is LNHNV and CDR2 is YYDKDF (reference sequence). CDR3 length: 15 residues. V dropped 4 bases and J dropped 0 bases, with 12 bases sitting between them. The CDR3: CATSTRTSLNTEAFF. CDR3 coding DNA: TGTGCCACCAGCACCCGGACATCCCTGAACACTGAAGCTTTCTTT.

This chain uses TRBV5-6 with TRBJ2-7; D is ambiguous. Trimming stripped 2 bases from V and 3 bases from J, with 12 bases between. The CDR3 consists of 14 residues. CDR1 and CDR2 from the germline V gene are SGHDT and YYEEEE. DNA for the CDR3: TGTGCCAGCAGCTTTTCCGGCTACCTCTACGAGCAGTACTTC. Its translation is CASSFSGYLYEQYF.

The chain couples TRBV2 to TRBJ1-4; D gene ambiguous. This CDR3 has 19 residues. Trimming cost V 5 bases and J 5 bases, with 27 bases left between them. Germline V gene data show CDR1 as SNHLY and CDR2 as FYNNEI. CDR3 loop: CASSQVDAIRPWANEKLFF. In nucleotides, the CDR3 is TGTGCCAGCAGTCAAGTCGATGCAATAAGGCCCTGGGCCAATGAAAAACTGTTTTTT.

The chain joins TRBV19 to TRBJ2-1; D unclear. Per the germline V gene, CDR1 is LNHDA and CDR2 is SQIVND (reference sequence). Trimming removed 4 bases from V and 8 bases from J, with 6 bases in between. This CDR3 spans 11 amino acids. Written as DNA, the CDR3 is TGTGCCAGTAGTAGCGCGTATGAGCAGTTCTTC. Encoded protein: CASSSAYEQFF.

This chain joins TRBV7-4 and TRBJ2-7; unclear D gene. CDR3 length equals 16 residues. Germline V gene data show CDR1 as SGHVT and CDR2 as SQSDAQ. V lost 3 bases and J 3 bases, leaving 18 bases between the germline ends. The CDR3 loop is CASSLFFPSSVYEQYF. In DNA, the CDR3 is TGTGCCAGCAGCTTGTTCTTTCCTAGTTCGGTCTACGAGCAGTACTTC.

The genes are TRBV28 and TRBJ2-5, with a possible D match to TRBD2 (6 bases). V was trimmed by 4 bases and J by 5 bases, leaving 20 bases between them. The germline V gene has CDR1 MDHEN and CDR2 SYDVKM. This CDR3 is 16 amino acids long. In nucleotides, the CDR3 is TGTGCCAGCAGTTATTCCGGGAGAAGGCGAAGGGAGACCCAGTACTTC. This codes for CASSYSGRRRRETQYF.

This chain connects TRBV5-3 to TRBJ2-1; 12 bases align to TRBD2. TRBV5-3 carries the ORF label, with uncertain function. This CDR3 comprises 19 residues. The V segment lost 1 base and the J segment 3 bases; nucleotides outside the gene matches: 11. The CDR3 loop is CARSLFLAGGPYDYNEQFF. CDR3 DNA: TGTGCCAGAAGCTTGTTCCTAGCGGGAGGGCCTTACGACTACAATGAGCAGTTCTTC.

CDR3 in amino acids: CAWTPYAGGTDTQYF. In DNA form, the CDR3 reads TGTGCCTGGACCCCCTATGCGGGGGGCACAGATACGCAGTATTTT. The rearrangement links TRBV30 to TRBJ2-3, with 7 bases that match TRBD2. The trim removed 4 bases at V and 1 base at J, leaving 8 bases unmatched. This CDR3 contains 15 residues. Germline V CDR1 and CDR2: GTSNPN, SVGIG (reference sequence).

The J gene is TRBJ1-5, the V gene TRBV5-1; unclear D gene. The V end was cut by 2 bases, the J end by 4 bases, with 10 bases between. Germline V gives CDR1 SGHRS, CDR2 YFSETQ. The CDR3 loop spans 14 amino acids. The CDR3 DNA reads as TGCGCCAGCAGCTTAGGACCTCGAAATCAGCCCCAGCATTTT. Its translation: CASSLGPRNQPQHF.

This clone showed up just once. The V gene is TRBV10-1, the J gene TRBJ1-2; TRBD1 is a possible D gene (5 bases). The V gene's germline CDR1 is WNHNN and CDR2 SYGVQD (reference sequence). Trimming cost V 3 bases and J 8 bases, with 16 bases left between them. This CDR3 has 14 residues. CDR3 region: CASSEQAGGDGYTF. The CDR3 DNA is TGCGCCAGCAGTGAACAGGCGGGGGGAGACGGCTACACCTTC.

V and J are TRBV9 and TRBJ2-4; D gene uncertain. Germline assignment: CDR1 SGDLS and CDR2 YYNGEE. CDR3 size: 14 residues. V lost 3 bases and J 3 bases, leaving 10 bases between the germline ends. The CDR3 spells CASSGTMDKNIQYF. The CDR3 bases are TGTGCCAGCAGCGGTACGATGGACAAAAACATTCAGTACTTC.

This chain joins TRBV6-5 and TRBJ2-7, with 8 bases that match TRBD2. This CDR3 is built from 15 residues. The germline CDR1 and CDR2 sequences are MNHEY and SVGAGI. The trim removed 1 base at V and 4 bases at J, leaving 6 bases unmatched. CDR3 bases: TGTGCCAGCAGTTACTGGCCCAGCGGGGGTTACGAGCAGTACTTC. This gives the protein CASSYWPSGGYEQYF.

This chain links TRBV28 with TRBJ1-4, with 7 bases aligning to TRBD1. The CDR3 is made up of 15 amino acids. V gave up 3 bases and J gave up 8 bases; unmatched junction bases: 9. Germline V gives CDR1 MDHEN, CDR2 SYDVKM. In DNA, the CDR3 is TGTGCCAGCAGTTTGACAGGGACCCGGATAGAAAAACTGTTTTTT. Its translation: CASSLTGTRIEKLFF.

The chain combines TRBV7-9 with TRBJ2-7; tentatively, D is TRBD1 (6 bases). CDR1 is SEHNR, CDR2 FQNEAQ, per germline (reference sequence). The length of the CDR3 is 14 residues. Deletions cut 5 bases from V and 3 bases from J, with 14 bases between. Here the CDR3 reads CASSNRVTDYEQYF. The CDR3 nucleotides read TGTGCCAGCAGCAACAGGGTCACTGACTACGAGCAGTACTTC.

The rearrangement joins TRBV6-1 to TRBJ2-3, with D perhaps matching TRBD2 (6 bases). The CDR3 spans 15 residues. From germline, CDR1 is MNHNS and CDR2 SASEGT. Trimming removed 7 bases at V and 1 base at J, with 15 bases between. The CDR3 loop reads CASKFAGPGTDTQYF. The CDR3 DNA is TGTGCCAGCAAGTTTGCGGGGCCTGGCACAGATACGCAGTATTTT.

The chain has TRBV2 and TRBJ1-3; a weak D match, TRBD1 (5 bases). V lost 5 bases and J 6 bases, leaving 17 bases between the germline ends. CDR3 length equals 15 residues. Germline V gives CDR1 SNHLY, CDR2 FYNNEI. The CDR3 spells CASSYLQARENTIYF. The CDR3 nucleotides are TGTGCCAGCAGTTACTTACAGGCAAGAGAAAACACCATATATTTT.